The rows below give T cell receptor beta chains drawn from one sample of a study of CD8 T cells in ankylosing spondylitis. TCRdb independently ran MiXCR on the 5' RACE reads; one entry per CDR3 protein. The sample records under 850,000 distinct CDR3 sequences, around 20% being singletons. The sample comprised blood, either unsorted or a sorted T cell fraction (not recorded which). The receptors shown here come from a male donor with ankylosing spondylitis. Both conserved end residues are part of each CDR3. A D gene is named only where the DNA matches it firmly. Rows may omit the clone size; those that give it use once, few, many or a size class.

D gene,clone size,V gene,J gene,CDR3 protein,CDR3 DNA
TRBD2,few,TRBV20-1,TRBJ2-7,CSAIPTSGPYEQYF,TGCAGTGCTATTCCGACTAGCGGACCCTACGAGCAGTACTTC
TRBD1,-,TRBV3-1,TRBJ1-5,CASSQRQGGQPQHF,TGTGCCAGCAGCCAGAGACAGGGCGGTCAGCCCCAGCATTTT
-,many,TRBV4-2,TRBJ1-2,CASSQDGWGTNYGYTF,TGTGCCAGCAGCCAAGATGGGTGGGGTACTAACTATGGCTACACCTTC
-,few,TRBV9,TRBJ2-7,CASSVSSGTGYEQYF,TGTGCCAGCAGCGTTTCTTCAGGGACGGGATACGAGCAGTACTTC
-,many,TRBV12-3/TRBV12-4,TRBJ1-5,CASSLESRAGQPQHF,TGTGCCAGCAGTTTAGAGAGCAGGGCAGGACAGCCCCAGCATTTT
TRBD1,-,TRBV27,TRBJ2-7,CASSLDGTGSEQYF,TGTGCCAGCAGTTTAGACGGGACAGGGAGCGAGCAGTACTTC
-,many,TRBV12-3/TRBV12-4,TRBJ2-1,CASSSDTYNEQFF,TGTGCCAGCAGCTCTGACACCTACAATGAGCAGTTCTTC
TRBD2,-,TRBV9,TRBJ2-7,CASSVGPAGVSEQYF,TGTGCCAGCAGCGTAGGGCCAGCGGGAGTCTCCGAGCAGTACTTC
-,-,TRBV12-3/TRBV12-4,TRBJ2-3,CASSLGGGWGAQYF,TGTGCCAGCAGTTTGGGGGGAGGCTGGGGGGCGCAGTATTTT
-,-,TRBV20-1,TRBJ2-3,CSARVSVGVSDTQYF,TGCAGTGCTAGAGTTTCTGTAGGAGTTTCAGATACGCAGTATTTT
-,-,TRBV12-5,TRBJ2-3,CASASLRTDTQYF,TGTGCTAGTGCGTCACTTCGCACAGATACGCAGTATTTT
-,-,TRBV7-3,TRBJ2-1,CASSFGTTNNEQFF,TGTGCCAGCAGCTTCGGGACAACTAACAATGAGCAGTTCTTC
TRBD1,-,TRBV6-2/TRBV6-3,TRBJ2-1,CASSTGAGGEDEQFF,TGTGCCAGCAGTACCGGGGCAGGGGGCGAGGATGAGCAGTTCTTC
-,-,TRBV25-1,TRBJ2-1,CASNTRANGQFF,TGTGCCAGCAACACCCGGGCCAATGGGCAGTTCTTC
TRBD2,many,TRBV20-1,TRBJ2-1,CSARRLAGSSYNEQFF,TGCAGTGCTAGGCGGCTAGCGGGAAGCTCCTACAATGAGCAGTTCTTC
TRBD2,-,TRBV4-3,TRBJ2-1,CASSPLAGGVYNEQFF,TGCGCCAGCAGTCCCTTAGCGGGAGGGGTCTACAATGAGCAGTTCTTC
-,few,TRBV4-2,TRBJ2-2,CASSQDLRVYDGELFF,TGTGCCAGCAGCCAAGATTTGCGGGTTTATGACGGGGAGCTGTTTTTT
-,few,TRBV20-1,TRBJ1-2,CGSGSTIYGYTF,TGCGGCTCGGGATCTACGATATATGGCTACACCTTC
TRBD1,few,TRBV4-1,TRBJ2-7,CASSQVEGTGDEQYF,TGCGCCAGCAGCCAAGTGGAGGGGACAGGGGACGAGCAGTACTTC
-,-,TRBV7-2,TRBJ1-4,CASSLGQSGSTEKLFF,TGTGCCAGCAGCTTAGGTCAGTCGGGCTCTACGGAAAAACTGTTTTTT
-,-,TRBV30,TRBJ2-2,CAWSPDGWGELFF,TGTGCCTGGAGCCCCGACGGCTGGGGGGAGCTGTTTTTT
-,-,TRBV20-1,TRBJ2-5,CSAYGGLHQETQYF,TGCAGTGCCTATGGGGGACTTCACCAAGAGACCCAGTACTTC
-,-,TRBV11-3,TRBJ1-6,CASSFLQGNSPLHF,TGTGCCAGCAGCTTCCTACAGGGTAATTCACCCCTCCACTTT
TRBD1,-,TRBV28,TRBJ1-2,CASSLGGTVSNYGYTF,TGTGCCAGCAGTTTAGGCGGGACAGTCAGTAACTATGGCTACACCTTC
-,-,TRBV5-1,TRBJ1-2,CASSFSYGGYTF,TGCGCCAGCAGCTTTTCTTACGGTGGCTACACCTTC
-,-,TRBV29-1,TRBJ2-3,CSVELAVSDTQYF,TGCAGCGTTGAATTGGCAGTTTCAGATACGCAGTATTTT
-,-,TRBV12-3/TRBV12-4,TRBJ2-1,CASSLGLNWSEQFF,TGTGCCAGCAGCCTTGGACTGAATTGGAGTGAGCAGTTCTTC
TRBD1,few,TRBV30,TRBJ1-2,CAWSVLSGARQGMRGYTF,TGTGCCTGGAGTGTACTCTCTGGGGCGAGACAGGGGATGAGAGGCTACACCTTC
TRBD1,-,TRBV7-2,TRBJ2-5,CASTLRDRQETQYF,TGTGCCAGCACCCTCCGGGACAGACAAGAGACCCAGTACTTC
TRBD1,-,TRBV7-2,TRBJ1-1,CASSPGQGIRLTAFF,TGTGCCAGCAGCCCAGGACAGGGCATTCGTTTAACGGCTTTCTTT
-,-,TRBV15,TRBJ1-6,CATSRDRPGPGSPLHF,TGTGCCACCAGCAGGGACCGACCGGGACCGGGTTCACCCCTCCACTTT
-,-,TRBV27,TRBJ1-1,CASMLGGLEAFF,TGTGCCAGCATGTTGGGGGGGTTAGAAGCTTTCTTT
-,-,TRBV7-9,TRBJ1-5,CASSPGQPSNQPQHF,TGTGCCAGCAGTCCCGGACAGCCAAGCAATCAGCCCCAGCATTTT
-,few,TRBV12-3/TRBV12-4,TRBJ1-2,CASSLSLPGTIKNGYTF,TGTGCCAGCAGTTTGTCCCTACCCGGGACAATTAAAAATGGCTACACCTTC
TRBD1,-,TRBV20-1,TRBJ1-2,CSARYGTANYGYTF,TGCAGTGCTAGATACGGGACAGCTAACTATGGCTACACCTTC
-,-,TRBV3-1,TRBJ1-4,CASSQGFDRQVRKLFF,TGTGCCAGCAGCCAAGGCTTTGACAGACAGGTCAGAAAACTGTTTTTT
TRBD2,-,TRBV20-1,TRBJ2-1,CSAAPGTRYNEQFF,TGCAGTGCTGCCCCCGGGACTAGATACAATGAGCAGTTCTTC
TRBD1,few,TRBV12-3/TRBV12-4,TRBJ2-7,CASSFNRGQGYEQYF,TGTGCCAGCAGTTTTAACAGGGGGCAAGGCTACGAGCAGTACTTC
-,many,TRBV12-3/TRBV12-4,TRBJ2-7,CASNLQGNSYEQYF,TGTGCCAGCAACTTACAGGGCAACTCCTACGAGCAGTACTTC
TRBD2,-,TRBV7-2,TRBJ2-2,CASSSRREGGKTGELFF,TGTGCCAGCAGTAGTCGGCGGGAGGGCGGTAAGACCGGGGAGCTGTTTTTT
TRBD2,-,TRBV4-3,TRBJ2-7,CASSQVGAGMEAYEQYF,TGCGCCAGCAGCCAAGTCGGAGCGGGGATGGAGGCGTACGAGCAGTACTTC
TRBD2,few,TRBV7-2,TRBJ2-3,CASSSASSGRADTQYF,TGTGCCAGCAGCTCCGCCTCTAGCGGGAGGGCAGATACGCAGTATTTT
-,-,TRBV7-2,TRBJ2-7,CASSLDGGGFDEQYF,TGTGCCAGCAGCTTAGATGGCGGAGGCTTTGACGAGCAGTACTTC
TRBD1,-,TRBV6-2/TRBV6-3,TRBJ2-3,CASSRTGGRDTQYF,TGTGCCAGCAGCCGGACAGGGGGCAGAGATACGCAGTATTTT
-,few,TRBV11-2,TRBJ2-7,CASSLGSGAVYEQYF,TGTGCCAGCAGCTTAGGAAGTGGTGCAGTTTACGAGCAGTACTTC
-,-,TRBV6-1,TRBJ2-1,CASSQVIGDEQFF,TGTGCCAGCAGTCAGGTCATTGGCGATGAGCAGTTCTTC
-,few,TRBV4-1,TRBJ2-4,CASSQGVGGTIQYF,TGCGCCAGCAGCCAAGGGGTGGGGGGCACCATTCAGTACTTC
-,-,TRBV2,TRBJ1-2,CASSDWRGNGYTF,TGTGCCAGCAGTGACTGGAGGGGGAATGGCTACACCTTC
-,-,TRBV12-3/TRBV12-4,TRBJ2-7,CASSLGATLSYEQYF,TGTGCCAGCAGTTTAGGGGCGACGCTGTCCTACGAGCAGTACTTC
TRBD2,few,TRBV20-1,TRBJ2-1,CSANLAGGPRDNEQFF,TGCAGTGCTAACCTAGCGGGAGGGCCCAGGGACAATGAGCAGTTCTTC
-,many,TRBV20-1,TRBJ2-5,CSARQETQYF,TGCAGTGCTAGGCAGGAGACCCAGTACTTC
-,-,TRBV5-1,TRBJ2-7,CASSLVPPPREQYF,TGCGCCAGCAGCTTGGTTCCCCCGCCGAGGGAGCAGTACTTC
-,few,TRBV12-3/TRBV12-4,TRBJ1-5,CASRRDGNQPQHF,TGTGCCAGCAGAAGGGACGGTAATCAGCCCCAGCATTTT
-,few,TRBV18,TRBJ2-1,CASSQGPQGEQFF,TGTGCCAGCTCACAAGGGCCCCAGGGGGAGCAGTTCTTC
-,few,TRBV7-8,TRBJ1-5,CASSLAQRSQPQHF,TGTGCCAGCAGCTTAGCGCAGCGAAGTCAGCCCCAGCATTTT
-,few,TRBV12-5,TRBJ2-7,CASGLVPYEQYF,TGTGCTAGTGGTTTGGTACCCTACGAGCAGTACTTC
-,-,TRBV6-2/TRBV6-3,TRBJ1-1,CASSYQAQGLGEAFF,TGTGCCAGCAGTTACCAGGCCCAGGGTCTGGGTGAAGCTTTCTTT
-,few,TRBV5-1,TRBJ2-5,CASSSLRGAPQETQYF,TGCGCCAGCAGCTCCCTGAGGGGGGCACCCCAAGAGACCCAGTACTTC
TRBD2,few,TRBV28,TRBJ2-7,CASRPSGRSYEQYF,TGTGCCAGCAGACCTAGCGGGCGATCCTACGAGCAGTACTTC
-,-,TRBV7-2,TRBJ2-7,CASSQRGYEQYF,TGTGCCAGCAGCCAAAGGGGCTACGAGCAGTACTTC